The present TCR beta chain was sequenced within a study of Graves' ophthalmopathy and Graves' hyperthyroidism. Study conclusions and caveats: Among expanded thyroid clonotypes above 0.001 frequency, most also occurred in blood. Sensitivity reached 87.88% and specificity about 81% for a 13-signature model separating ophthalmopathy from stable hyperthyroidism.

At least ten counts were recorded for this clonotype. Antigen specificity is unknown. The CDR3 runs to 13 residues. V lost 6 bases, J lost 7 bases, and 8 bases stayed unmatched. Enrollment excluded any patients with other autoimmune diseases, uncontrolled infections, pregnancy or lactation. It was on clinical symptoms, serum thyroxine, TRAb, thyroid ultrasound and orbital computed tomography that diagnosis relied. Amplification of TCR beta CDR3 regions used RNA transcripts. HTBI primers were employed in first-round RT-PCR, then a second-round multiplex PCR followed. A single record per CDR3 protein comes from TCRdb applying MiXCR to the multiplex PCR reads. Seen here are 150,000 or so distinct CDR3 sequences, approximately 40% observed once, and the top ten hold less than 6%.

The sequenced material came from peripheral blood. The source is a woman between 40 and 50 years old with Graves' ophthalmopathy. The chain couples TRBV12-3 or TRBV12-4 to TRBJ1-2, with 7 nucleotides matching TRBD1. The CDR3 protein is CASRITGVFGYTF. For the CDR3, the DNA is TGTGCCAGCAGAATAACAGGGGTCTTTGGCTACACCTTC.